The clone carrying this T cell receptor beta chain was found once. Clones were sequenced by immunoSEQ multiplex PCR, and TCRdb holds only the in-frame ones, with some missing. The table records about 150,000 clones, approximately 82% of them present only once. This sample was included in a study of blood T cell repertoires in COVID-19. Across the study: In each case, the material was cDNA or gDNA derived from T cells, B-cell-depleted T cells, or PBMCs.

The clonotype comes from a human donor with acute or convalescent COVID-19. The donor label of this sample is uncertain. The specimen was peripheral blood.

CDR3 residues: CAGTGGALYEQYF. CDR3 nucleotide sequence: TGTGCCGGTACGGGGGGGGCCCTGTACGAGCAGTACTTC. V is TRBV30 and J is TRBJ2-7; 8 positions agree with TRBD2. The junction had 10 bases not matched to a gene; V was cut back by 8 bases and J by 4 bases. The CDR3 is 13 amino acids. Germline V gene sequence: CDR1 GTSNPN, CDR2 SVGIG (reference sequence).